One and the same sample provided the 21 T cell receptor beta chains below, sequenced in a study of cytomegalovirus exposure and HLA in healthy donors. Use of 60 Vbeta and 13 Jbeta primers characterized the PCR. TCRdb's table, derived via immunoSEQ multiplex PCR, lists solely in-frame clones and lacks some. The data show a few hundred thousand clones, roughly 80% seen once. The sequenced sample was PBMCs. These receptors were taken from a man aged 25-45 years in good health and CMV-seronegative.

This rearrangement joins TRBV9 to TRBJ2-2; D call uncertain. V lost 2 bases and J 5 bases, leaving 10 bases between the germline ends. The CDR3 contains 14 residues. Germline loops: CDR1 SGDLS, CDR2 YYNGEE. CDR3 DNA: TGTGCCAGCAGCGTGGCAGAACCAACCGGGGAGCTGTTTTTT. This gives the protein CASSVAEPTGELFF.

The V and J genes are TRBV5-4 and TRBJ1-1; D possibly corresponds to TRBD1 (6 bases). The CDR3 runs to 13 residues. CDR1 and CDR2 (germline): SGHNT, YYREEE (reference sequence). Trimming took off 7 bases at V and 7 bases at J, with 17 bases between the two ends. This CDR3 reads CASAVGGGDEAFF. The CDR3 DNA is TGTGCCAGCGCCGTGGGAGGGGGTGATGAAGCTTTCTTT.

The J gene is TRBJ2-1, the V gene TRBV28, with 9 bases aligning to TRBD1. The length of the CDR3 is 17 residues. Germline CDR1 MDHEN, CDR2 SYDVKM. Losses at the gene ends were 5 bases for V and 0 bases for J; bases not matched to a gene: 8. The CDR3 sequence: CASSGDRELYSYNEQFF. CDR3 bases: TGTGCCAGCAGTGGGGACAGGGAATTGTACTCCTACAATGAGCAGTTCTTC.

The chain recombines TRBV7-8 with TRBJ1-5; D is ambiguous. Germline CDR1 and CDR2: SGHVS and FQNEAQ. Trimming stripped 5 bases from V and 10 bases from J, with 12 bases between. CDR3 size: 12 residues. This CDR3 is CASSPPGSPQHF. DNA for the CDR3: TGTGCCAGCAGCCCTCCCGGTAGTCCCCAGCATTTT.

V and J are TRBV5-1 and TRBJ2-5, with D possibly being TRBD1 (5 bases). Germline lookup yields CDR1 SGHRS and CDR2 YFSETQ. This CDR3 has 17 residues. With 0 bases removed from V and 1 base from J, the gap between germline ends came to 16 bases. For the CDR3, the DNA is TGCGCCAGCAGCTTGGAATGGGGCCGTGGGGCCCAAGAGACCCAGTACTTC. The encoded protein is CASSLEWGRGAQETQYF.

In its sample, this clone was seen once. V usage is TRBV6-6 and J usage is TRBJ1-1; weak D call: TRBD1 (6 bases). The CDR3 contains 12 residues. Germline lookup yields CDR1 MNHNY and CDR2 SVGAGI (reference sequence). Trimming took off 10 bases at V and 5 bases at J, with 14 bases between the two ends. For the CDR3, the DNA is TGTGCCACCAAACAGGGAAGAACTGAAGCTTTCTTT. Amino acid sequence: CATKQGRTEAFF.

The J gene is TRBJ2-7, the V gene TRBV11-2, with 7 bases aligning to TRBD1. V was pared by 1 base and J by 3 bases, with 9 bases of the junction left unmatched. CDR3 length: 16 amino acids. In germline, CDR1 is SGHAT, CDR2 FQNNGV. In nucleotides, the CDR3 is TGTGCCAGCAGCTTAGGGCGCGACAGGGTGAACTACGAGCAGTACTTC. It specifies CASSLGRDRVNYEQYF.

The J gene is TRBJ2-7, the V gene TRBV10-1; D is possibly TRBD2 (6 bases). The CDR3 spans 13 residues. Germline assignment: CDR1 WNHNN and CDR2 SYGVQD (reference sequence). Deletions cut 2 bases from V and 4 bases from J, with 9 bases between. The CDR3 DNA follows: TGCGCCAGCAGTGAGAGCGGGCTATACGAGCAGTACTTC. This translates into CASSESGLYEQYF.

This clone has more than one count but fewer than ten. V is TRBV27 and J is TRBJ2-5; 13 bases align to TRBD2. The DNA end favors TRBJ2-7, so the J call may be wrong. CDR3 size: 20 residues. The germline V gene has CDR1 MNHEY and CDR2 SMNVEV (reference sequence). In DNA form, the CDR3 reads TGTGCCAGACCGGGAGGACCGGGACTAGCGGGGCCCGACCACTCCTACGAGCAGTACTTC. Translating it yields CARPGGPGLAGPDHSYEQYF.

This chain uses TRBV11-3 with TRBJ1-1, with a tentative D call TRBD1 (6 bases). Germline V lookup: CDR1 SGHNT, CDR2 YENEEA. Trimming stripped 5 bases from V and 5 bases from J, with 15 bases between. The CDR3 sequence is 14 residues long. CDR3 in amino acids: CASSTDRSNTEAFF. CDR3 bases: TGTGCCAGCAGCACCGACAGGTCCAATACTGAAGCTTTCTTT.

The rearrangement links TRBV5-1 to TRBJ2-7, with 9 bases that match TRBD1. Looked up from germline, CDR1 is SGHRS and CDR2 is YFSETQ. V was pared by 5 bases and J by 0 bases, with 6 bases of the junction left unmatched. CDR3 length: 15 residues. In nucleotides, the CDR3 is TGCGCCAGCAGTTTACCGACAGGGGGCTCCTACGAGCAGTACTTC. This gives the protein CASSLPTGGSYEQYF. Looking up the rest from reference TRBV5-1 and TRBJ2-7 gives the full variable domain: KAGVTQTPRYLIKTRGQQVTLSCSPISGHRSVSWYQQTPGQGLQFLFEYFSETQRNKGNFPGRFSGRQFSNSRSEMNVSTLELGDSALYLCASSLPTGGSYEQYFGPGTRLTVT.

This clone was seen more than once but under ten times. The chain is built from TRBV19 and TRBJ2-1; D is possibly TRBD2 (5 bases). This CDR3 has 15 residues. V gave up 6 bases and J gave up 6 bases, with 18 bases separating them. Per germline, CDR1 LNHDA and CDR2 SQIVND (reference sequence). In DNA, the CDR3 is TGTGCCAGTAGCTCCGCCCTAGCCTTCCGCAATGAGCAGTTCTTC. It codes for CASSSALAFRNEQFF.

This clone was counted a single time. The rearrangement links TRBV4-1 to TRBJ2-3; no reliable D call. In germline, CDR1 is MGHRA, CDR2 YSYEKL. This CDR3 has 16 amino acids. Trimming cost V 0 bases and J 6 bases, with 16 bases left between them. CDR3 nucleotide sequence: TGCGCCAGCAGCCAAGATTTCCCTAGTGCCGTGGATACGCAGTATTTT. Translated: CASSQDFPSAVDTQYF.

CDR3 sequence reads: CASSLSILRDRGTALRDEKLFF. The CDR3 nucleotides are TGCGCCAGCAGCCTTAGTATTCTCCGGGACAGGGGGACGGCCCTCCGTGATGAAAAACTGTTTTTT. The chain links TRBV4-3 to TRBJ1-4; 11 nucleotides match TRBD1. The germline gives CDR1 LGHNA, CDR2 YSLEER. The junction had 25 bases not matched to a gene; V was cut back by 4 bases and J by 6 bases. CDR3 length: 22 amino acids.

This clone was observed a single time. The gene calls are TRBV28 and TRBJ2-2; the match to TRBD2 covers 8 bases. The junction had 3 bases not matched to a gene; V was cut back by 2 bases and J by 4 bases. This CDR3 region has 15 residues. The germline gives CDR1 MDHEN, CDR2 SYDVKM. The CDR3 coding sequence is TGTGCCAGCAGTTTAGCCCTAGCGGGCACCGGGGAGCTGTTTTTT. Protein: CASSLALAGTGELFF.

This chain joins TRBV6-4 and TRBJ1-5; TRBD1 aligns across 8 bases. The germline gives CDR1 MRHNA, CDR2 SNTAGT. The ends lost 4 bases at V and 7 bases at J; junction bases unmatched: 3. CDR3 length: 13 residues. For the CDR3, the DNA is TGTGCCAGCAGTGTGAACAGGGGGCAGCCCCAGCATTTT. The encoded protein is CASSVNRGQPQHF.

This clone was counted a few times. In DNA form, the CDR3 reads TGTGCCAGCACCAAACAGGGGGCGCGAATCGGGGAGCTGTTTTTT. As protein: CASTKQGARIGELFF. This rearrangement joins TRBV6-6 to TRBJ2-2; 9 bases match TRBD1. This CDR3 contains 15 residues. The J segment lost 7 bases and the V segment lost 7 bases, leaving 10 bases of the junction unmatched. CDR1 and CDR2 (germline): MNHNY, SVGAGI (reference sequence).

V usage is TRBV5-4 and J usage is TRBJ2-2, with D maybe TRBD1 (6 bases). The CDR3 contains 15 residues. V was trimmed by 2 bases and J by 1 base, leaving 9 bases between them. CDR1 and CDR2 from the germline V gene are SGHNT and YYREEE (reference sequence). CDR3 DNA sequence: TGTGCCAGCAGCTTCCAACAGGGGAACACCGGGGAGCTGTTTTTT. Its protein product is CASSFQQGNTGELFF. The full variable domain, rest sourced from reference TRBV5-4 and TRBJ2-2, is ETGVTQSPTHLIKTRGQQVTLRCSSQSGHNTVSWYQQALGQGPQFIFQYYREEENGRGNFPPRFSGLQFPNYSSELNVNALELDDSALYLCASSFQQGNTGELFFGEGSRLTVL.

The rearrangement uses TRBV4-3 and TRBJ2-2; D possibly corresponds to TRBD1 (7 bases). This CDR3 is 16 amino acids long. V was shortened by 0 bases and J by 6 bases, with 14 bases between the two germline ends. Looked up from germline, CDR1 is LGHNA and CDR2 is YSLEER. CDR3 region: CASSQEGPGGSGELFF. The CDR3 bases are TGCGCCAGCAGCCAAGAAGGACCAGGGGGGTCCGGGGAGCTGTTTTTT.

This clone was seen more than once but under ten times. V usage is TRBV5-5 and J usage is TRBJ1-6; 12 bases are shared with TRBD1. Germline loops: CDR1 SGHKS, CDR2 YYEKEE (reference sequence). V lost 3 bases and J lost 7; bases outside the gene matches: 11. The CDR3 covers 18 residues. CDR3 sequence reads: CASSYGGQGAHLNSPLHF. CDR3 DNA: TGTGCCAGCAGCTATGGGGGACAGGGGGCCCACCTCAATTCACCCCTCCACTTT.

This clone was detected a few times. The rearrangement joins TRBV5-1 to TRBJ2-3; tentative D call: TRBD1 (6 bases). Germline lookup yields CDR1 SGHRS and CDR2 YFSETQ. CDR3 length equals 16 residues. V lost 0 bases to trimming and J lost 3 bases, with 14 bases between them. CDR3 region: CASSLGTGSRTDTQYF. In nucleotides, the CDR3 is TGCGCCAGCAGCTTGGGCACAGGGTCGAGGACAGATACGCAGTATTTT.